The present T cell receptor beta chain was sequenced within a study of OX40 agonist ivuxolimab in advanced cancers. Study at large: Patients were infused with ivuxolimab every 2 weeks at 0.01 to 10 mg/kg. Males comprised 82.7% of the group, whose mean age was about 60 years (range roughly 20 to 85). Previous treatment with anti-PD-1, anti-PD-L1 or anti-CTLA-4 therapy was allowed; 35% to 50% had received some.

V gave up 4 bases and J gave up 3 bases; unmatched junction bases: 3. CDR3 length: 15 residues. From germline, CDR1 is SNHLY and CDR2 FYNNEI. This clone showed up just once. Libraries were prepared by immunoSEQ multiplex PCR; TCRdb keeps only in-frame clonotypes and omits some of them. The repertoire has 98,000 or so clones, around 90% of them found once; the top ten carry approximately 0.63%. This specimen consisted of CD4+ or CD8+ T cells sorted from blood, obtained in a trial of the OX40 agonist ivuxolimab. This sequence was found in an adult with an advanced solid tumor such as melanoma, head and neck, liver or kidney cancer. The gene calls are TRBV2 and TRBJ2-6; 7 bases are shared with TRBD1. This CDR3 is CASSGTGVGANVLTF. The CDR3 region has the DNA TGTGCCAGCAGTGGAACAGGGGTTGGGGCCAACGTCCTGACTTTC.